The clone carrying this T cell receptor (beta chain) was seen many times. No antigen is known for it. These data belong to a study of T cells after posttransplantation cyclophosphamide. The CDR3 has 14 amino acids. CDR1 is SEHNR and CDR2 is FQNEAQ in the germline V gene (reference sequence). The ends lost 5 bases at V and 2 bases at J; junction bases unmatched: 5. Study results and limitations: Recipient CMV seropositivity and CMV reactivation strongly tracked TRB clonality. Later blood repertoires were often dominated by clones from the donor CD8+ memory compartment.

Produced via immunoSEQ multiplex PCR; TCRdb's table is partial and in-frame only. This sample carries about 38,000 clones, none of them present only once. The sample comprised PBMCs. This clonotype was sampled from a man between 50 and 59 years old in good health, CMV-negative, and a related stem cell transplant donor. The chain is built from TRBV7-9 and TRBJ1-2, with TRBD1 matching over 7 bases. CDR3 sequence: CASSINRGNYGYTF. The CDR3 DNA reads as TGTGCCAGCAGCATTAACAGGGGCAACTATGGCTACACCTTC.